Listed here are 15 T cell receptor beta chains from one sample, sequenced in a study of cytomegalovirus exposure and HLA in healthy donors. Both 60 Vbeta primers and 13 Jbeta primers went into the PCR. This table comes from immunoSEQ multiplex PCR, and its TCRdb copy is limited to in-frame clones, with some not included. The repertoire table contains about 46,000 clones. The sequenced sample was PBMCs. Receptor source: a woman in her 40s in good health and CMV-seronegative.

The rearrangement links TRBV27 to TRBJ2-2, with 8 bases fitting TRBD1. Looked up from germline, CDR1 is MNHEY and CDR2 is SMNVEV (reference sequence). The V segment lost 5 bases and the J segment 1 base; nucleotides outside the gene matches: 6. The CDR3 is made up of 16 amino acids. CDR3 protein: CASSPSDRVNTGELFF. Here the CDR3 DNA reads TGTGCCAGCAGTCCATCGGACAGGGTGAACACCGGGGAGCTGTTTTTT.

This chain uses TRBV9 with TRBJ2-3; perhaps TRBD1 as D (5 bases). V shed 0 bases and J shed 2 bases, with 7 bases lying between them. The germline V gene has CDR1 SGDLS and CDR2 YYNGEE. CDR3 size: 14 residues. The CDR3 DNA sequence: TGTGCCAGCAGCGTAGAAGGGGCCACAGATACGCAGTATTTT. It translates to CASSVEGATDTQYF.

J is TRBJ2-5 and V is TRBV5-1; D remains unclear. The CDR3 is made up of 13 amino acids. V was pared by 0 bases and J by 5 bases, with 8 bases between. Germline V gene sequence: CDR1 SGHRS, CDR2 YFSETQ. CDR3 in amino acids: CASSLVLSETQYF. The CDR3 DNA follows: TGCGCCAGCAGCTTGGTGTTGAGTGAGACCCAGTACTTC.

Worth noting for this clone: Other DNA sequences in this sample translate to the same CDR3. The chain recombines TRBV19 with TRBJ1-5; D ambiguous. Germline V gives CDR1 LNHDA, CDR2 SQIVND (reference sequence). CDR3 length: 13 residues. The V and J ends lost 1 base and 5 bases respectively, with 6 bases between them. CDR3 in amino acids: CASSIGRDQPQHF. DNA for the CDR3: TGTGCCAGTAGTATAGGGAGGGATCAGCCCCAGCATTTT.

The V and J genes are TRBV5-1 and TRBJ2-3, with a weak D call TRBD2 (6 bases). The CDR3 totals 15 residues. Trimming shortened V by 0 bases and J by 4 bases, and 12 bases separated the two germline ends. Germline V gene lookup returns CDR1 SGHRS and CDR2 YFSETQ. The DNA of the CDR3 is TGCGCCAGCAGCTTGGGCGGAGGGGCCTCAGATACGCAGTATTTT. Translation gives CASSLGGGASDTQYF.

This chain uses TRBV2 with TRBJ1-4; TRBD1 matches 12 bases. CDR1 and CDR2 (germline): SNHLY, FYNNEI. J gave up 8 bases and V 5 bases, and 12 bases lay outside the gene matches. The CDR3 covers 17 residues. The CDR3 DNA reads as TGTGCCAGCAGTACCGGGACAGGGGGCGCCTCGGGCGAAAAACTGTTTTTT. This codes for CASSTGTGGASGEKLFF.

CDR3 DNA: TGTGCCAGCTCACCGACTAGAACCGAGCAGTACTTC. Residues: CASSPTRTEQYF. The rearrangement uses TRBV18 and TRBJ2-7; TRBD2 might be the D (6 bases). Trimming shortened V by 3 bases and J by 6 bases, and 9 bases separated the two germline ends. The germline CDR1 and CDR2 sequences are KGHSH and LQKENI. The CDR3 is made up of 12 amino acids.

The J gene is TRBJ2-7, the V gene TRBV5-4; 8 bases are a match to TRBD1. The germline CDR1 and CDR2 sequences are SGHNT and YYREEE (reference sequence). Unmatched junction bases numbered 3, after V lost 2 bases and J lost 2 bases. This CDR3 comprises 14 residues. CDR3 DNA sequence: TGTGCCAGCAGCTTCCAGGGGGCACCCTACGAGCAGTACTTC. It codes for CASSFQGAPYEQYF.

The rearrangement uses TRBV6-5 and TRBJ2-7; 9 bases agree with TRBD2. This CDR3 spans 14 amino acids. V lost 5 bases to trimming and J lost 1 base; unmatched junction nucleotides: 3. Germline V CDR1 and CDR2: MNHEY, SVGAGI. The CDR3: CASSPLAGSYEQYF. For the CDR3, the DNA is TGTGCCAGCAGTCCTCTAGCGGGATCCTACGAGCAGTACTTC.

The rearrangement links TRBV4-2 to TRBJ2-7; TRBD2 agrees at 12 bases. CDR1 LGHNA and CDR2 YNFKEQ come from the germline V gene. The junction had 8 bases not matched to a gene; V was cut back by 2 bases and J by 0 bases. The CDR3 contains 18 residues. CDR3 bases: TGTGCCAGCAGCCAAAGAGGGGGGACTAGCGGGTCCTCCTACGAGCAGTACTTC. The encoded protein is CASSQRGGTSGSSYEQYF.

This chain links TRBV7-9 with TRBJ2-5; D possibly corresponds to TRBD2 (6 bases). The CDR3 consists of 17 residues. The ends were cut back, 1 base at V and 0 bases at J, with 15 bases in the middle. Germline lookup yields CDR1 SEHNR and CDR2 FQNEAQ (reference sequence). CDR3 region: CASSLGVGGTYQETQYF. The CDR3 DNA reads TGTGCCAGCAGCTTAGGGGTGGGGGGAACGTACCAAGAGACCCAGTACTTC.

This chain uses TRBV10-3 with TRBJ1-5, with D maybe TRBD1 (5 bases). The germline gives CDR1 ENHRY, CDR2 SYGVKD. Trimming stripped 4 bases from V and 7 bases from J, with 14 bases between. The CDR3 extends over 14 amino acids. The CDR3 nucleotides read TGTGCCATCAGTGGAGGTGGGGGGTCCCAGCCCCAGCATTTT. Protein: CAISGGGGSQPQHF.

J is TRBJ2-1 and V is TRBV4-3; 9 positions agree with TRBD2. V dropped 3 bases and J dropped 1; count of bases not matched to a gene: 10. The germline V gene has CDR1 LGHNA and CDR2 YSLEER. This CDR3 has 18 amino acids. Here the CDR3 reads CASSHQASGAYSYNEQFF. CDR3 coding DNA: TGCGCCAGCAGCCATCAGGCTAGCGGGGCTTATTCCTACAATGAGCAGTTCTTC.

The rearrangement joins TRBV10-3 to TRBJ2-3; TRBD2 matches at 8 bases. The J segment lost 3 bases and the V segment lost 11 bases, leaving 10 bases of the junction unmatched. The V gene's germline CDR1 is ENHRY and CDR2 SYGVKD. CDR3 length equals 14 residues. For the CDR3, the DNA is TGTGCCTTTCGGTCCAGCGGGAGTACAGATACGCAGTATTTT. Its translation: CAFRSSGSTDTQYF.

The chain carries TRBV7-9 and TRBJ1-1, with D maybe TRBD1 (6 bases). CDR3 length equals 15 residues. Per germline, CDR1 SEHNR and CDR2 FQNEAQ (reference sequence). V lost 1 base to trimming and J lost 4 bases, with 13 bases between them. This CDR3 reads CASSLDYGQFTEAFF. Written as DNA, the CDR3 is TGTGCCAGCAGCTTAGATTACGGACAGTTCACTGAAGCTTTCTTT.